Presented here are 3 T cell receptor beta chains from one specimen sequenced in a study of shared clonotypes between healthy human individuals. Libraries were prepared by immunoSEQ multiplex PCR; TCRdb keeps only in-frame clonotypes and omits some of them. This repertoire shows nearly 750,000 clones, around 77% found once; its top ten account for approximately 1.7%. Input material: memory CD4+ T cells sorted from blood. As to subset: CD45RA-negative fraction. Source of these receptors: a woman aged 25 to 39 in good health.

This clone appeared a single time. The V call is TRBV7-8, the J call TRBJ2-1; tentatively, D is TRBD2 (6 bases). CDR1 and CDR2 (germline): SGHVS, FQNEAQ. The CDR3 is 13 amino acids. V lost 6 bases and J lost 9, with 15 bases in between. This CDR3 reads CASSPAGLGEQFF. CDR3 sequence (DNA): TGTGCCAGCAGTCCGGCGGGGTTGGGTGAGCAGTTCTTC. The variable domain in full, with the rest retrieved from reference TRBV7-8 and TRBJ2-1, is GAGVSQSPRYKVAKRGQDVALRCDPISGHVSLFWYQQALGQGPEFLTYFQNEAQLDKSGLPSDRFFAERPEGSVSTLKIQRTQQEDSAVYLCASSPAGLGEQFFGPGTRLTVL.

The chain joins TRBV5-4 to TRBJ2-2, with D perhaps given as TRBD1 or TRBD2 (6 bases each). The CDR3 is made up of 13 amino acids. CDR1 SGHNT and CDR2 YYREEE come from the germline V gene (reference sequence). The ends were cut back, 10 bases at V and 6 bases at J, with 16 bases in the middle. DNA of the CDR3: TGTGCCGGCGACTACCGGGGGCCCGGGGAGCTGTTTTTT. Translating it yields CAGDYRGPGELFF. Supplemented by reference TRBV5-4 and TRBJ2-2, the full variable domain reads ETGVTQSPTHLIKTRGQQVTLRCSSQSGHNTVSWYQQALGQGPQFIFQYYREEENGRGNFPPRFSGLQFPNYSSELNVNALELDDSALYLCAGDYRGPGELFFGEGSRLTVL.

This rearrangement joins TRBV29-1 to TRBJ2-7, with D maybe TRBD1 (5 bases). The CDR3 is made up of 15 amino acids. Germline CDR1 SQVTM, CDR2 ANQGSEA. The V and J ends lost 0 bases and 0 bases respectively, with 12 bases between them. The CDR3 nucleotides are TGCAGCGTTGAAGATAGCAGGGTGGCCTCCTACGAGCAGTACTTC. As protein: CSVEDSRVASYEQYF.